This entry describes one T cell receptor beta chain. Antigen unknown. TCRdb used MiXCR to reprocess the RT-PCR reads, holding one entry per CDR3 protein. The table has 290,000 or so distinct CDR3 sequences, approximately 20% seen once. The V gene's germline CDR1 is MNHEY and CDR2 SVGEGT. Losses at the gene ends were 5 bases for V and 4 bases for J; bases not matched to a gene: 2. The length of the CDR3 is 13 residues. The sample comes from a study of response to subunit inactivated influenza vaccine. The study, taken as a whole, reports: A suggestion made by the authors is that each seasonal influenza vaccination recruits few new T cells.

The clonotype originates from a man aged 50-75 years who received an inactivated influenza vaccine. Sequenced material: PBMCs from blood, taken about 20 months after vaccination. The chain couples TRBV6-2 or TRBV6-3 to TRBJ2-3; 8 positions agree with TRBD2. This CDR3 reads CASSNGGADTQYF. CDR3 in DNA: TGTGCCAGCAGTAACGGGGGGGCAGATACGCAGTATTTT.